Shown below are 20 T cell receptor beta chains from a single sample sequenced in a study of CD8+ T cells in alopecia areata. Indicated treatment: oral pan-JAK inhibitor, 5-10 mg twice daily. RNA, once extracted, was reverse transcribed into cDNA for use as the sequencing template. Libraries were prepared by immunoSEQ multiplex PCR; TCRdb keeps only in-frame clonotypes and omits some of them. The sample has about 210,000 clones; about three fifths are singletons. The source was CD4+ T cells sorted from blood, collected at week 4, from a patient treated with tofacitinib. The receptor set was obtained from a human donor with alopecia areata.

CDR3 loop: CASMFTSGGTDTQYF. The CDR3 coding sequence is TGTGCCAGCATGTTCACTAGCGGGGGGACAGATACGCAGTATTTT. The chain recombines TRBV7-8 with TRBJ2-3; 12 nucleotides align to TRBD2. The V and J ends lost 7 bases and 3 bases, in that order; junction bases with no gene match: 5. The CDR3 consists of 15 residues. The germline V gene has CDR1 SGHVS and CDR2 FQNEAQ.

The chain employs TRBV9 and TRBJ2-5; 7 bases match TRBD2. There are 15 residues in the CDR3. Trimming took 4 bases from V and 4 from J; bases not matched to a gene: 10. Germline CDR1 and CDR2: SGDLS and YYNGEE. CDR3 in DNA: TGTGCCAGCAGCCCCCTAGCGGAAACCGGAGAGACCCAGTACTTC. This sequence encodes CASSPLAETGETQYF.

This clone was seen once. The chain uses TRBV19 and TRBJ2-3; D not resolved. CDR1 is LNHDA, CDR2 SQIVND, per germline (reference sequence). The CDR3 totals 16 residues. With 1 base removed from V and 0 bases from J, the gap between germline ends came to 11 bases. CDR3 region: CASSIAGGVSTDTQYF. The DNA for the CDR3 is TGTGCCAGTAGTATAGCCGGTGGGGTGAGCACAGATACGCAGTATTTT.

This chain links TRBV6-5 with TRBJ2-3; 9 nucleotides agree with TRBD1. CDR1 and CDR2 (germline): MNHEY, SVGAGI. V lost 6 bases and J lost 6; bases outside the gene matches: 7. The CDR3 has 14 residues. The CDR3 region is CASRTGQGEDTQYF. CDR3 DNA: TGTGCCAGCAGAACGGGACAGGGAGAGGATACGCAGTATTTT.

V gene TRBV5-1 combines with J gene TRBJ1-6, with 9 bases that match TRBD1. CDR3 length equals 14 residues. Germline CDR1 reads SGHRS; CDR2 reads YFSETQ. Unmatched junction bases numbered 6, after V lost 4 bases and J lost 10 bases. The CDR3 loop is CASSPDRGRSPLHF. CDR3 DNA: TGCGCCAGCAGCCCGGACAGGGGAAGGTCACCCCTCCACTTT.

The CDR3 sequence is CASSLDSGNNEQFF. The CDR3 DNA reads as TGCGCCAGCAGCTTGGATTCGGGGAACAATGAGCAGTTCTTC. The chain is built from TRBV5-1 and TRBJ2-1; D possibly corresponds to TRBD2 (5 bases). V dropped 0 bases and J dropped 5 bases, with 9 bases sitting between them. Germline loops: CDR1 SGHRS, CDR2 YFSETQ. This CDR3 has 14 residues. The full variable domain, with the rest looked up from reference TRBV5-1 and TRBJ2-1, is KAGVTQTPRYLIKTRGQQVTLSCSPISGHRSVSWYQQTPGQGLQFLFEYFSETQRNKGNFPGRFSGRQFSNSRSEMNVSTLELGDSALYLCASSLDSGNNEQFFGPGTRLTVL.

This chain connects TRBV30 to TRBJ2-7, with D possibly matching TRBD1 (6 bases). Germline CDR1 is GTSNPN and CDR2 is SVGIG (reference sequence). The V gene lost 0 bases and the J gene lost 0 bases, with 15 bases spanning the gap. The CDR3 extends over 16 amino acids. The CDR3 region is CAWSVLGTRASYEQYF. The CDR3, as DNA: TGTGCCTGGAGTGTACTCGGGACAAGGGCCTCCTACGAGCAGTACTTC.

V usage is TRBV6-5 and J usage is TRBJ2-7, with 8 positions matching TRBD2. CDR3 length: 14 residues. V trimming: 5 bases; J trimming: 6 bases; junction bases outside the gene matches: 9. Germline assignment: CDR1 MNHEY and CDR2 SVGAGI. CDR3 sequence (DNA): TGTGCCAGCAGTCGGGGGGGCTTACCATCCGAGCAGTACTTC. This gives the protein CASSRGGLPSEQYF.

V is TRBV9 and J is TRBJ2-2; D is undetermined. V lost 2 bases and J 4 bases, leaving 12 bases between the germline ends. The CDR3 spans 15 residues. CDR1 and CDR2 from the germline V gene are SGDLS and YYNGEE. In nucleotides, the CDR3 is TGTGCCAGCAGCGTGAGTTTAGACCCCACCGGGGAGCTGTTTTTT. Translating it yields CASSVSLDPTGELFF.

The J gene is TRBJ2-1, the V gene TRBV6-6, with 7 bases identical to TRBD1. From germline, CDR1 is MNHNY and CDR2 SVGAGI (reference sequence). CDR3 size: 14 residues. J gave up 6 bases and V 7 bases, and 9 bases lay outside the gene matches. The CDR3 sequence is CASNLPGGRNEQFF. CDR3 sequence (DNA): TGTGCCAGCAACCTTCCAGGGGGACGCAATGAGCAGTTCTTC.

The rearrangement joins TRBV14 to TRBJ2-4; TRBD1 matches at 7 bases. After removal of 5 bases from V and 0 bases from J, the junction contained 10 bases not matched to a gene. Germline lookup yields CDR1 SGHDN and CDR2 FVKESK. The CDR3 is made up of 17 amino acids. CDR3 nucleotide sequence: TGTGCCAGCAGCTTAGTGGGACAGCCACTAGCCAAAAACATTCAGTACTTC. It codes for CASSLVGQPLAKNIQYF. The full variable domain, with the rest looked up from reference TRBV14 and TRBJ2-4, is EAGVTQFPSHSVIEKGQTVTLRCDPISGHDNLYWYRRVMGKEIKFLLHFVKESKQDESGMPNNRFLAERTGGTYSTLKVQPAELEDSGVYFCASSLVGQPLAKNIQYFGAGTRLSVL.

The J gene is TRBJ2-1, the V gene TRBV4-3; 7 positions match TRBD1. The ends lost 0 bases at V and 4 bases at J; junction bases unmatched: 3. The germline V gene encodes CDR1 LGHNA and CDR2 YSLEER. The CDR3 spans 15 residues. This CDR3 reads CASSQDQGVYNEQFF. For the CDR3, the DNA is TGCGCCAGCAGCCAAGATCAGGGGGTTTACAATGAGCAGTTCTTC.

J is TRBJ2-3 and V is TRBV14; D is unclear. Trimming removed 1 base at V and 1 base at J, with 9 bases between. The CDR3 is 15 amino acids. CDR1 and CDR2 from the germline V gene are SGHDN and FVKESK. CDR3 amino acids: CASSQAGHGTDTQYF. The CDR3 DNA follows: TGTGCCAGCAGCCAAGCGGGTCATGGCACAGATACGCAGTATTTT.

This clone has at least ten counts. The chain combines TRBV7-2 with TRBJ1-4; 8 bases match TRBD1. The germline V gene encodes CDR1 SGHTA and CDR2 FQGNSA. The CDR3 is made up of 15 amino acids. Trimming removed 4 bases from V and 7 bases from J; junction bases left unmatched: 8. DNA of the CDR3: TGTGCCAGCAGCTCGCAGGGGGCGAGAGGTGAAAAACTGTTTTTT. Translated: CASSSQGARGEKLFF.

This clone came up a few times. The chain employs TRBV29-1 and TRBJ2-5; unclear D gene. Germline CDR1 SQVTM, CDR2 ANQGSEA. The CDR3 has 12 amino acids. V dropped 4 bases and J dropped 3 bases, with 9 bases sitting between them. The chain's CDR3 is CSVVRTKETQYF. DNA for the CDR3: TGCAGCGTTGTCCGGACCAAAGAGACCCAGTACTTC. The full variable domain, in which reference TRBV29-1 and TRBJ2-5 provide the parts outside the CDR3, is SAVISQKPSRDICQRGTSLTIQCQVDSQVTMMFWYRQQPGQSLTLIATANQGSEATYESGFVIDKFPISRPNLTFSTLTVSNMSPEDSSIYLCSVVRTKETQYFGPGTRLLVL.

In nucleotides, the CDR3 is TGTGCCAGCAGACCCCAGGGGGCGCTGGGAAAACTGTTTTTT. It codes for CASRPQGALGKLFF. The chain uses TRBV6-5 and TRBJ1-4, with TRBD1 matching over 8 bases. V was pared by 6 bases and J by 10 bases, with 10 bases of the junction left unmatched. The CDR3 is 14 amino acids. Per germline, CDR1 MNHEY and CDR2 SVGAGI.

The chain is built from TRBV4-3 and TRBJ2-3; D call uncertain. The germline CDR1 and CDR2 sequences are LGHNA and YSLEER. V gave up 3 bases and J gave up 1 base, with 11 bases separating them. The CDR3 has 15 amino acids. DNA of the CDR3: TGCGCCAGCAGCCAGGATGCTACCCGCACAGATACGCAGTATTTT. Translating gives CASSQDATRTDTQYF.

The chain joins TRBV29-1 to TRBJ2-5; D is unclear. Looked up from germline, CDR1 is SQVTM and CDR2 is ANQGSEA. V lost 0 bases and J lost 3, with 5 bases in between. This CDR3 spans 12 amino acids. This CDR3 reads CSVEDLKETQYF. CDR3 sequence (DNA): TGCAGCGTTGAAGATCTAAAAGAGACCCAGTACTTC.

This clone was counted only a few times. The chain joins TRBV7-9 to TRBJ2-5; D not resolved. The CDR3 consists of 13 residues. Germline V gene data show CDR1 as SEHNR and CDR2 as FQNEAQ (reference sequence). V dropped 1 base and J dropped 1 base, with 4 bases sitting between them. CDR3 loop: CASSLGGQETQYF. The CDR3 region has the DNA TGTGCCAGCAGCTTAGGGGGCCAAGAGACCCAGTACTTC.

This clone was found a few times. The CDR3 is CASSQGDSLNYGYTF. The CDR3 region has the DNA TGTGCCAGCAGCCAAGGGGACAGCCTAAACTATGGCTACACCTTC. The chain is built from TRBV14 and TRBJ1-2; TRBD1 aligns across 7 bases. Unmatched junction bases numbered 4, after V lost 1 base and J lost 2 bases. The CDR3 totals 15 residues. Per the germline V gene, CDR1 is SGHDN and CDR2 is FVKESK.